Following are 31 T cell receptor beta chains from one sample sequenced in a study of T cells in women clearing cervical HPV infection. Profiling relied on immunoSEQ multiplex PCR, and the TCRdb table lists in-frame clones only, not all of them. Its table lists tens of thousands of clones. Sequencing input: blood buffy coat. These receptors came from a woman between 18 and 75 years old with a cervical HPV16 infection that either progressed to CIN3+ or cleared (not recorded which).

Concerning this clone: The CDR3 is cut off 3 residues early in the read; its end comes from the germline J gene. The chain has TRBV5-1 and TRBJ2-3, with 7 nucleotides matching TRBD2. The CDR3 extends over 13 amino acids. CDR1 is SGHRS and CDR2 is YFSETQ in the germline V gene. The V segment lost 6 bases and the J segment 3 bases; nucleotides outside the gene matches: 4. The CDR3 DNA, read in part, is TGCGCCAGCACCACGGGGGGAACAGATACG. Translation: CASTTGGTDT. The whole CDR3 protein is CASTTGGTDTQYF.

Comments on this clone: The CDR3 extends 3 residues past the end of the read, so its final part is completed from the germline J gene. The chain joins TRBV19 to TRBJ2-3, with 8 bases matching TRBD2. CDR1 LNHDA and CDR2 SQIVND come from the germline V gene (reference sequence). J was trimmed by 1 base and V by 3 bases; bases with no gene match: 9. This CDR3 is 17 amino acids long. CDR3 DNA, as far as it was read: TGTGCCAGTAGTATCCGGGGGGGGGCGCACGGCACAGATACG. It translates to CASSIRGGAHGTDT. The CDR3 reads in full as CASSIRGGAHGTDTQYF.

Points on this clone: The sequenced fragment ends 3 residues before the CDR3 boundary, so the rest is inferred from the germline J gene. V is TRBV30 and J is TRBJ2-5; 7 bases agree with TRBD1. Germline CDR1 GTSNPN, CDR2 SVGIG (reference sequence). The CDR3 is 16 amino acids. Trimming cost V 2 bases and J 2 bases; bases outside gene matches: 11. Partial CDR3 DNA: TGTGCCTGGAGTCGCGCTTGGGGCAGGGGGCAAGAGACC. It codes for CAWSRAWGRGQET. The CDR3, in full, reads CAWSRAWGRGQETQYF.

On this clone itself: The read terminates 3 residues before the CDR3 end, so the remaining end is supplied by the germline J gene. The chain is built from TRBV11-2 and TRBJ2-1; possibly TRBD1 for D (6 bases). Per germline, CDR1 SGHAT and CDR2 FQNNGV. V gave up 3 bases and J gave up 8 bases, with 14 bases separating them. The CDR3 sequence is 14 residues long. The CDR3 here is CASSFGAGVYEQFF. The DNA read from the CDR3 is TGTGCCAGCAGCTTCGGGGCAGGGGTGTATGAG.

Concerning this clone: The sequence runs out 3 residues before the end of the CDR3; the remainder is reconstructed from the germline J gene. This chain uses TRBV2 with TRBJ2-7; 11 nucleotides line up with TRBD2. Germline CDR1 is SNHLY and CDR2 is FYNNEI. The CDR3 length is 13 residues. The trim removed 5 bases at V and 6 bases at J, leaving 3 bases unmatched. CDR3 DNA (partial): TGTGCCAGCAGTCTAGCGGGGGGTTTCGAG. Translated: CASSLAGGFE. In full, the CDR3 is CASSLAGGFEQYF.

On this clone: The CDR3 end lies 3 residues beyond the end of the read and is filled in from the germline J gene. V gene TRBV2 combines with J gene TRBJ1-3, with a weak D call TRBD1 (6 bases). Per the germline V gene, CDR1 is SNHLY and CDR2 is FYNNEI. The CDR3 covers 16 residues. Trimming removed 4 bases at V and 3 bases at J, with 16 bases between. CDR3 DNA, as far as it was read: TGTGCCAGCAGTGTCTCAGGGACCAGGGGTGGAAACACC. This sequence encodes CASSVSGTRGGNT. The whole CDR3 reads CASSVSGTRGGNTIYF.

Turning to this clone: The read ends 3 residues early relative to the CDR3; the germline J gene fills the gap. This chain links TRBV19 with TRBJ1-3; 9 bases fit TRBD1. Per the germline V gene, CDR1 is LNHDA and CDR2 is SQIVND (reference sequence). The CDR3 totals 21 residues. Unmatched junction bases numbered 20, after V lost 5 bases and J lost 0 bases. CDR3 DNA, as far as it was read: TGTGCCAGTAGTCCCGACGGCCACCGGGACAGGGCCAATCCCTCTGGAAACACC. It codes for CASSPDGHRDRANPSGNT. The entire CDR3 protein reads CASSPDGHRDRANPSGNTIYF.

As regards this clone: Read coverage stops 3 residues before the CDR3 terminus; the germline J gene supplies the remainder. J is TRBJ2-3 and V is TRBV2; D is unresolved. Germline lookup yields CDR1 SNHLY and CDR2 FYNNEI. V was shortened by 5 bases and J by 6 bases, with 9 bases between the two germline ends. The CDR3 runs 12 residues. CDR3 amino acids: CASSLLRDTQYF. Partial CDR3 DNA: TGTGCCAGCAGTCTCTTGAGGGATACG.

CDR3 bases read: TGTGCCAGCTCACCCCGACAGGGGGCCTCCTACGAG. Its protein product is CASSPRQGASYE. The complete CDR3 protein is CASSPRQGASYEQYF. V is TRBV18 and J is TRBJ2-7; TRBD1 matches at 10 bases. Read sequence stops 3 residues before the CDR3 end, and the germline J gene provides the missing end. This CDR3 spans 15 amino acids. Trimming cost V 3 bases and J 0 bases; bases outside gene matches: 2. The germline gives CDR1 KGHSH, CDR2 LQKENI.

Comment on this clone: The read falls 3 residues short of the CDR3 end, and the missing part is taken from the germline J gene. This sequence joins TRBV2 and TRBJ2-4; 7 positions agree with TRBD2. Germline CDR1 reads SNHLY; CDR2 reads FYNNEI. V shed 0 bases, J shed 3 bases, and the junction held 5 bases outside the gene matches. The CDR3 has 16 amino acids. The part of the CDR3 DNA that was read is TGTGCCAGCAGTGAAGCGGGGACGGGGGGCAAAAACATT. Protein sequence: CASSEAGTGGKNI. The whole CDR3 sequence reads CASSEAGTGGKNIQYF.

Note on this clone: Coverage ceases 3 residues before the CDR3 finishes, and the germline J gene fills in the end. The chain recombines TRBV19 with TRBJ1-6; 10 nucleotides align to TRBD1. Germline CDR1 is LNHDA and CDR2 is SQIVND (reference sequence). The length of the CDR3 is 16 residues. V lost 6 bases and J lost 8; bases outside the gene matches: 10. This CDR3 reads CASRTGGPLLDSPLHF. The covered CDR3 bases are TGTGCCAGTAGGACAGGGGGCCCTTTGTTGGATTCACCC.

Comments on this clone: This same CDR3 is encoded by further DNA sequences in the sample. CDR3 residues: CASSRGTGVMETQYF. CDR3 DNA, as far as it was read: TGTGCCAGCAGTCGCGGGACAGGGGTGATGGAGACC. This sequence joins TRBV7-2 and TRBJ2-5, with 10 bases identical to TRBD1. The read ends 3 residues early relative to the CDR3; the germline J gene fills the gap. This CDR3 region has 15 residues. From germline, CDR1 is SGHTA and CDR2 FQGNSA. J lost 5 bases, V lost 6 bases, and 9 bases had no gene match.

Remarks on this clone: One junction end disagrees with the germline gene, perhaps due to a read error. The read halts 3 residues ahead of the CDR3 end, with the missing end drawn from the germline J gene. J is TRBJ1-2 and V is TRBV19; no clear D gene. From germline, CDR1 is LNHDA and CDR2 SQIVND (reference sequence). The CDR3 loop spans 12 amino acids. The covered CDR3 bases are TGTGCCAGTACGCGCCCTCCCTATGAC. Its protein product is CASTRPPYD. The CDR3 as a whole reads CASTRPPYDYTF.

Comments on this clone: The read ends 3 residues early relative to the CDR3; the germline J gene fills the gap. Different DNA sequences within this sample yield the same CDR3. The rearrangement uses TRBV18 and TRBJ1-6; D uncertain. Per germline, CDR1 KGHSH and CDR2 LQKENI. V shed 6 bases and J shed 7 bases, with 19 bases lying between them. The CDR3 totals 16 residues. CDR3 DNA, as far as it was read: TGTGCCAGCTCCCCTCTTGCGAGGGCGGGAAATTCACCC. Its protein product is CASSPLARAGNSP. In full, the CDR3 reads CASSPLARAGNSPLHF.

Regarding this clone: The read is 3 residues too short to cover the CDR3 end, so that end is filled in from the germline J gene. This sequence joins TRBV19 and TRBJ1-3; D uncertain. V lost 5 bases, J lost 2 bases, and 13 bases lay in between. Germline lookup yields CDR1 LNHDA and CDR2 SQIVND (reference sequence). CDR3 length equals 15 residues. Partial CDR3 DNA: TGTGCCAGTAGTGGCACGTCATCGCCTGGAAACACC. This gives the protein CASSGTSSPGNT. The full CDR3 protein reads CASSGTSSPGNTIYF.

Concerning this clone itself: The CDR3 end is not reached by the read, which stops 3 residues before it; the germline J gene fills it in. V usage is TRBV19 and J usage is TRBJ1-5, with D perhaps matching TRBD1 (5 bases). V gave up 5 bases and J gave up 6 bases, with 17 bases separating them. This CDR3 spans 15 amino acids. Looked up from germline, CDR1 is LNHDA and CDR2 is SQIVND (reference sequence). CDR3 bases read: TGTGCCAGTAGTCCTCTCGGCAGGGAGGGTCAGCCC. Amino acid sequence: CASSPLGREGQP. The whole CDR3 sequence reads CASSPLGREGQPQHF.

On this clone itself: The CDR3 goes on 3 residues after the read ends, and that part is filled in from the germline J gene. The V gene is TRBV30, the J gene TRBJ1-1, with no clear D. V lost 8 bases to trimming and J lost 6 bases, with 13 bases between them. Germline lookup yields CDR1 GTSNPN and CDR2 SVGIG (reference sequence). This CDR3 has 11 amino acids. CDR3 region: CAQAGFSEAFF. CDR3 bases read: TGTGCCCAAGCGGGGTTTTCTGAA.

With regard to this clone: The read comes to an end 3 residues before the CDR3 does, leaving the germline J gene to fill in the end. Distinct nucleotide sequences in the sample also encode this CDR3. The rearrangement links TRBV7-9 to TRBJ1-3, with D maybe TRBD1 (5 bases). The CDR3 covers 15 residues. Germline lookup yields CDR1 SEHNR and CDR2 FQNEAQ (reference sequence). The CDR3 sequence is CASSPDAGIILTIYF. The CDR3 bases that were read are TGTGCCAGCAGCCCGGATGCAGGGATAATCCTCACA.

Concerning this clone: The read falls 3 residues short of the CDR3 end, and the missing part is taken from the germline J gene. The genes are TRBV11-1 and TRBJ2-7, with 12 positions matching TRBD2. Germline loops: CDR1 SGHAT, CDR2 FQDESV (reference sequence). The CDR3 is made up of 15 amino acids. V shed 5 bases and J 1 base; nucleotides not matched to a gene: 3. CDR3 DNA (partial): TGTGCCAGCAGCGCGACTAGCGGGGGTTCCTACGAG. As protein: CASSATSGGSYE. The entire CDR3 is CASSATSGGSYEQYF. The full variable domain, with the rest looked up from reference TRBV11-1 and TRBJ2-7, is EAEVAQSPRYKITEKSQAVAFWCDPISGHATLYWYRQILGQGPELLVQFQDESVVDDSQLPKDRFSAERLKGVDSTLKIQPAELGDSAMYLCASSATSGGSYEQYFGPGTRLTVT.

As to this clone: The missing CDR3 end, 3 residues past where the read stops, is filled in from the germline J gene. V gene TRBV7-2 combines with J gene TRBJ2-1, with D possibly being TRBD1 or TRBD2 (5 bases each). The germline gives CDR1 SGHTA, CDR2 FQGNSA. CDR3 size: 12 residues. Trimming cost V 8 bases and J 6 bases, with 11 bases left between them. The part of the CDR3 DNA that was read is TGTGCCAGCCGAGGGGCTAGCAATGAG. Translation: CASRGASNE. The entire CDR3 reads CASRGASNEQFF.

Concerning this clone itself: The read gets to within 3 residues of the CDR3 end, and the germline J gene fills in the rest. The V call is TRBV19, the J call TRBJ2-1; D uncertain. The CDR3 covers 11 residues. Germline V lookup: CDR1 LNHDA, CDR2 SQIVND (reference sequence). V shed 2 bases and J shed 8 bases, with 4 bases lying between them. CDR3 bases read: TGTGCCAGTAGTATAAGGGATGAG. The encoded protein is CASSIRDE. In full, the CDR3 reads CASSIRDEQFF.

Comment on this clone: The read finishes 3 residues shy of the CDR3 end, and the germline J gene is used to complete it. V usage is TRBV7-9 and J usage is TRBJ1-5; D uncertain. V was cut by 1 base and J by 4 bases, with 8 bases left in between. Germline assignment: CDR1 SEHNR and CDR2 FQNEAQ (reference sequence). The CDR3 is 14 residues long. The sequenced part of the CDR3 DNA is TGTGCCAGCAGCTTAGTAACAGATAATCAGCCC. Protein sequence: CASSLVTDNQP. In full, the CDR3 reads CASSLVTDNQPQHF.

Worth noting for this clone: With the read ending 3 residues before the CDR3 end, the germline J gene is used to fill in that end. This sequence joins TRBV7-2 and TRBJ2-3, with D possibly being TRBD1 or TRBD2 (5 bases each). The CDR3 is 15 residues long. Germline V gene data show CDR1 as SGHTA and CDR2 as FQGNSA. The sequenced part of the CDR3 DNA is TGTGCCAGCAGCCTCCAGACCCAAGTAGGGGAGACG. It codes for CASSLQTQVGET. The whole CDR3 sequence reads CASSLQTQVGETQYF.

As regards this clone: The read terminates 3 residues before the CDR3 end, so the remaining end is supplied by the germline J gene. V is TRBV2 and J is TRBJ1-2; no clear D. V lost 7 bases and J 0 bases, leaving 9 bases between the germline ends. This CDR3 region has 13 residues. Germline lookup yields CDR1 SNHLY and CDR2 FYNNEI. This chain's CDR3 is CASTSGPNYGYTF. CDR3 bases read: TGTGCCAGCACTAGCGGGCCTAACTATGGC.

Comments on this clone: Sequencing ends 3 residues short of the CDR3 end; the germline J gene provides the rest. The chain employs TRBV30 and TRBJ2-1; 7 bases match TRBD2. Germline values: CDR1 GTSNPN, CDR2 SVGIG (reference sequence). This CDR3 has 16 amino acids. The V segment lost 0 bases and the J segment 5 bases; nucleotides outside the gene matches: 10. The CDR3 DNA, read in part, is TGTGCCTGGAGTGTACTCCAAGCGGGAATAAACAATGAG. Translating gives CAWSVLQAGINNE. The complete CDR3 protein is CAWSVLQAGINNEQFF.

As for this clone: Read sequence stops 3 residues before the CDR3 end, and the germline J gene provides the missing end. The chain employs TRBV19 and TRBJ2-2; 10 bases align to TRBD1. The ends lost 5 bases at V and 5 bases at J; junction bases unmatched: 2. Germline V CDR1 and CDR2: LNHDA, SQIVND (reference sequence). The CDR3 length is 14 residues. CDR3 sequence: CASSVDRGTGELFF. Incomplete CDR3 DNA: TGTGCCAGTAGTGTGGACAGGGGGACCGGGGAG.

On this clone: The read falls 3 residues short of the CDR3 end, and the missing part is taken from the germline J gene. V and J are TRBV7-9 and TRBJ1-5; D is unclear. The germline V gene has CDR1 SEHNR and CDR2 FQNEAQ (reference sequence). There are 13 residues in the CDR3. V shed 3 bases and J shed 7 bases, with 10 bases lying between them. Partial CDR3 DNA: TGTGCCAGCAGCTTCGGGGAACTGCAGCCC. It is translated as CASSFGELQP. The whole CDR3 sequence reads CASSFGELQPQHF.

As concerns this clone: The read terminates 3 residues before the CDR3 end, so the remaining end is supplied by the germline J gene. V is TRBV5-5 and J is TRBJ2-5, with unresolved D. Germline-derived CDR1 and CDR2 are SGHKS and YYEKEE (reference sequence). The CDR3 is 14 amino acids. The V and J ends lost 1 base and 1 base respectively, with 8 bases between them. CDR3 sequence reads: CASSLLDFQETQYF. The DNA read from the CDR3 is TGTGCCAGCAGCTTGCTAGATTTCCAAGAGACC.

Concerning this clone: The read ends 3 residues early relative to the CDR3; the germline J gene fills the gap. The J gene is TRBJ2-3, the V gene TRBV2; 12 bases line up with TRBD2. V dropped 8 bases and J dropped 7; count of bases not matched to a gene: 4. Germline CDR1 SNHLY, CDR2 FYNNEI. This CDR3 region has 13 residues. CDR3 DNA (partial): TGTGCCAGCCTAGCGGGAGGGCCCCATACG. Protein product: CASLAGGPHT. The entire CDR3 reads CASLAGGPHTQYF.

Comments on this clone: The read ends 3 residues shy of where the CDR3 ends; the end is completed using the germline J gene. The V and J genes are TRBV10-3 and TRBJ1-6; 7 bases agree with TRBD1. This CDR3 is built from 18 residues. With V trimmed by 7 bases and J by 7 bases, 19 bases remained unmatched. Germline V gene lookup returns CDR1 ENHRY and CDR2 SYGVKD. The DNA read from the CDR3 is TGTGCCATCATTGCCGGGACAGACAAGGTGGGCACGAATTCACCC. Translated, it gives CAIIAGTDKVGTNSP. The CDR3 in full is CAIIAGTDKVGTNSPLHF.

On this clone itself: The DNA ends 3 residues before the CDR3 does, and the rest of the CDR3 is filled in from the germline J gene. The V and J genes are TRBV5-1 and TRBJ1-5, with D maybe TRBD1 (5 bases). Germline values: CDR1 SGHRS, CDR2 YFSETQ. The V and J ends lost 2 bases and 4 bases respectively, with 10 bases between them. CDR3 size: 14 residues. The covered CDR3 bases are TGCGCCAGCAGCTTTGGGGGGGATAATCAGCCC. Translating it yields CASSFGGDNQP. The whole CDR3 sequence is CASSFGGDNQPQHF. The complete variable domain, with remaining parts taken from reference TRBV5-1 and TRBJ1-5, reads KAGVTQTPRYLIKTRGQQVTLSCSPISGHRSVSWYQQTPGQGLQFLFEYFSETQRNKGNFPGRFSGRQFSNSRSEMNVSTLELGDSALYLCASSFGGDNQPQHFGDGTRLSIL.